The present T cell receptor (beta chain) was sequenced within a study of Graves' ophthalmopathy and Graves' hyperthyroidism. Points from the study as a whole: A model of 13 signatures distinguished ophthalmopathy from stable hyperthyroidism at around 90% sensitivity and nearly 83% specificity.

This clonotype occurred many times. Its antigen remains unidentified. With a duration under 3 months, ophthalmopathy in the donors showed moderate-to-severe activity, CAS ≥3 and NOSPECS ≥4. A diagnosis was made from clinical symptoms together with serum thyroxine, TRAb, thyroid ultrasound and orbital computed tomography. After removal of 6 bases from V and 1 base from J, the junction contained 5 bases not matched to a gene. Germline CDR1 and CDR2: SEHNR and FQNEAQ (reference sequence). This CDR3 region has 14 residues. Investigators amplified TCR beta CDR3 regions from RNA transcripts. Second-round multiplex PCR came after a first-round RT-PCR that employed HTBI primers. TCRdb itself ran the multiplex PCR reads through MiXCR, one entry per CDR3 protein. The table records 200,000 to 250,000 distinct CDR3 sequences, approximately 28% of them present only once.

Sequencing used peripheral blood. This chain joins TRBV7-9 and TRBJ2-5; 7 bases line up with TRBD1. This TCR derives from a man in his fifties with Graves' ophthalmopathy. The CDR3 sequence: CASSHGTAQETQYF. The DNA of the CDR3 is TGTGCCAGCAGTCATGGGACAGCCCAAGAGACCCAGTACTTC.